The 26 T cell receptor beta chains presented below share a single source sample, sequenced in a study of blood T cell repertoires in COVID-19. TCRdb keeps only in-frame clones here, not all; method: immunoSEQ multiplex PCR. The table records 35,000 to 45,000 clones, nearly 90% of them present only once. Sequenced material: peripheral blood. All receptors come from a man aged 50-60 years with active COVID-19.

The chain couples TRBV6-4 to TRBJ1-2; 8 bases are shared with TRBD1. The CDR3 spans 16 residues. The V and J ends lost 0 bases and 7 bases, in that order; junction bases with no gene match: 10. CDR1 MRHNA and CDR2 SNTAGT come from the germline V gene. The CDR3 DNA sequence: TGTGCCAGCAGTGACTCGATCCGGACAGGGATGGGTGGCTACACCTTC. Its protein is CASSDSIRTGMGGYTF.

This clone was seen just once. CDR3 protein: CASSLDGQRYQETQYF. DNA of the CDR3: TGCGCCAGCAGCTTGGATGGACAGCGGTACCAAGAGACCCAGTACTTC. V gene TRBV5-1 combines with J gene TRBJ2-5, with D possibly being TRBD1 (6 bases). Germline CDR1 SGHRS, CDR2 YFSETQ. With 0 bases removed from V and 0 bases from J, the gap between germline ends came to 12 bases. CDR3 length equals 16 residues.

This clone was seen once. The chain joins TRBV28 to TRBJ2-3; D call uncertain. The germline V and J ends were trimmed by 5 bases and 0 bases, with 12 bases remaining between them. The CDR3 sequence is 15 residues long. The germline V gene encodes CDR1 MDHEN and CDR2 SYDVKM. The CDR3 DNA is TGTGCCAGCAGTGCGGCTCAAAGTAGCACAGATACGCAGTATTTT. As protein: CASSAAQSSTDTQYF.

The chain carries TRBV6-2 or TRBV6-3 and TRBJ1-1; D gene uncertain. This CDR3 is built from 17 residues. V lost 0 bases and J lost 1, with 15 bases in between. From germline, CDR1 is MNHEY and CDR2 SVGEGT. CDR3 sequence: CASSYSESGIRNTEAFF. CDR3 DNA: TGTGCCAGCAGTTACTCGGAGTCCGGAATCCGGAACACTGAAGCTTTCTTT.

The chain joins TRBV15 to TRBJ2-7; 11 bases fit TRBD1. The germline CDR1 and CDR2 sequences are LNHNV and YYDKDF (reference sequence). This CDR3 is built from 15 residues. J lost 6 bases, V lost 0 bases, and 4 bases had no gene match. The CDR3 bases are TGTGCCACCAGCAGAGATACCGGGACAGGGGGCGAGCAGTACTTC. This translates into CATSRDTGTGGEQYF. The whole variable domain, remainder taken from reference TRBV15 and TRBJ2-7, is DAMVIQNPRYQVTQFGKPVTLSCSQTLNHNVMYWYQQKSSQAPKLLFHYYDKDFNNEADTPDNFQSRRPNTSFCFLDIRSPGLGDTAMYLCATSRDTGTGGEQYFGPGTRLTVT.

The CDR3 reads CASSLELYEQYF. CDR3 DNA: TGTGCCAGCAGCTTAGAGCTTTACGAGCAGTACTTC. The rearrangement joins TRBV7-9 to TRBJ2-7; D remains unclear. The V and J ends lost 1 base and 4 bases respectively, with 5 bases between them. Germline values: CDR1 SEHNR, CDR2 FQNEAQ (reference sequence). The CDR3 consists of 12 residues.

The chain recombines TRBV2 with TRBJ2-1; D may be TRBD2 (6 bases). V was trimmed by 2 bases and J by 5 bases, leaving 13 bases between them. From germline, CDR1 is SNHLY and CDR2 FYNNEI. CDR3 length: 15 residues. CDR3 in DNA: TGTGCCAGCAGTGAATGGGTAGCGGAGAACAATGAGCAGTTCTTC. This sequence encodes CASSEWVAENNEQFF.

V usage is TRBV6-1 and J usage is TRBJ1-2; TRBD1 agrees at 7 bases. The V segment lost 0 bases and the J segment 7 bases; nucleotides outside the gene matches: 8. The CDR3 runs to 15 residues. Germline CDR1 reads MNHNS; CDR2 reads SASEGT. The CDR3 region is CASSEANRGVGGYTF. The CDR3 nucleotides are TGTGCCAGCAGTGAAGCGAACAGGGGAGTTGGTGGCTACACCTTC.

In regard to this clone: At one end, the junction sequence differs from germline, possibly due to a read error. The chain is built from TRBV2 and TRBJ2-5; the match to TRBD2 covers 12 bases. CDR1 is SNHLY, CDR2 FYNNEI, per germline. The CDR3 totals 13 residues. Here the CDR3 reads CASRMSSGGVLDF. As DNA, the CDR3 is TGTGCCAGCAGGATGTCTAGCGGGGGGGTTCTGGACTTC. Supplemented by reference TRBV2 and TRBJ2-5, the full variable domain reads EPEVTQTPSHQVTQMGQEVILRCVPISNHLYFYWYRQILGQKVEFLVSFYNNEISEKSEIFDDQFSVERPDGSNFTLKIRSTKLEDSAMYFCASRMSSGGVLDFGPGTRLLVL.

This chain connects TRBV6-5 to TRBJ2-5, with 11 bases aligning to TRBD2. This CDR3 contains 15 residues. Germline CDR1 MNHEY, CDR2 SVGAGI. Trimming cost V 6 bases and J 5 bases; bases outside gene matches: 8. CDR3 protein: CASRISGGARETQYF. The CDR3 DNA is TGTGCCAGCAGAATTAGCGGGGGGGCTCGTGAGACCCAGTACTTC.

CDR3 in DNA: TGTGCCAGCAGCAACACAGGGGGCGTTCAAGAGACCCAGTACTTC. It is translated as CASSNTGGVQETQYF. The chain couples TRBV7-3 to TRBJ2-5, with 9 bases aligning to TRBD1. This CDR3 is built from 15 residues. Trimming took 5 bases from V and 2 from J; bases not matched to a gene: 6. Per germline, CDR1 SGHTA and CDR2 FQGTGA. Drawing the rest from reference TRBV7-3 and TRBJ2-5, the complete variable domain is GAGVSQTPSNKVTEKGKYVELRCDPISGHTALYWYRQSLGQGPEFLIYFQGTGAADDSGLPNDRFFAVRPEGSVSTLKIQRTERGDSAVYLCASSNTGGVQETQYFGPGTRLLVL.

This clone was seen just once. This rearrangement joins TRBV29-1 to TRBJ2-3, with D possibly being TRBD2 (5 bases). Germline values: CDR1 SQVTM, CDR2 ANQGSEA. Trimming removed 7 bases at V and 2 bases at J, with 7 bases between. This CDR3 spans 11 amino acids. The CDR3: CSGRDTDTQYF. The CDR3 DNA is TGCAGCGGACGGGACACAGATACGCAGTATTTT.

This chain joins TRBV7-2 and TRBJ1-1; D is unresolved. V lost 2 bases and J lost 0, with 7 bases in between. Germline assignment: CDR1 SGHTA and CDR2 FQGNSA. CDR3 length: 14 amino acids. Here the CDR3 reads CASSLQVLNTEAFF. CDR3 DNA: TGTGCCAGCAGCTTACAGGTCTTGAACACTGAAGCTTTCTTT.

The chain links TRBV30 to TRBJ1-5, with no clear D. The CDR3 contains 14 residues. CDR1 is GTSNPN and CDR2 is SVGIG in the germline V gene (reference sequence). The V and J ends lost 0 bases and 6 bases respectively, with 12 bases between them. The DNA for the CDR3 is TGTGCCTGGAGTGTGGAGGGTGAGGGTCAGCCCCAGCATTTT. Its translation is CAWSVEGEGQPQHF. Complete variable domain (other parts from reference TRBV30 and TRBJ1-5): SQTIHQWPATLVQPVGSPLSLECTVEGTSNPNLYWYRQAAGRGLQLLFYSVGIGQISSEVPQNLSASRPQDRQFILSSKKLLLSDSGFYLCAWSVEGEGQPQHFGDGTRLSIL.

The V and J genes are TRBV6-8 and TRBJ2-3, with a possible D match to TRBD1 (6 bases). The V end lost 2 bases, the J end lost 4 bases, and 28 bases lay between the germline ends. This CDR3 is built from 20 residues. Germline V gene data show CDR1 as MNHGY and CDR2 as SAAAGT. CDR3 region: CASSYTSITGTRGRPDTQYF. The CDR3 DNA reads TGTGCCAGCAGTTACACGTCAATAACAGGGACCAGGGGTCGGCCAGATACGCAGTATTTT.

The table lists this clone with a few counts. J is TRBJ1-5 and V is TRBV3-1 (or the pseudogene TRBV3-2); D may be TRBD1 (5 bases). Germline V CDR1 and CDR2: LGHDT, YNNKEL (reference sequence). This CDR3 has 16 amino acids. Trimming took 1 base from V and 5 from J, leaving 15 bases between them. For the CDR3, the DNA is TGTGCCAGCAGCCAAGGCCATACAGGCAGGGATCAGCCCCAGCATTTT. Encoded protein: CASSQGHTGRDQPQHF.

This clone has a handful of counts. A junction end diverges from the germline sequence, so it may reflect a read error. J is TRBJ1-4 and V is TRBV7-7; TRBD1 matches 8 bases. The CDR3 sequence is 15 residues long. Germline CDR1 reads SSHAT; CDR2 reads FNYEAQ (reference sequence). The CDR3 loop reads CASSLGDRGDEKLFF. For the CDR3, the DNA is TGTGCTAGCAGCTTAGGCGACAGGGGAGATGAAAAACTGTTTTTT.

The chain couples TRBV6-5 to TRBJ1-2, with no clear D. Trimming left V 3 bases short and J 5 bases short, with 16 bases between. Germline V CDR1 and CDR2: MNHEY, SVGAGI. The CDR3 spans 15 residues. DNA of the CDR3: TGTGCCAGCAGTTATGGGCAGGAGGTGGTATATGGCTACACCTTC. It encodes CASSYGQEVVYGYTF.

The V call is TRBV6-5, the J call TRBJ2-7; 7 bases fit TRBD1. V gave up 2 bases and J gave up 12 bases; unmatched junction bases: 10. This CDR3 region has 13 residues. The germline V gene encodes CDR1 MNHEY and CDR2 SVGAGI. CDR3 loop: CASSYRRTGWRYF. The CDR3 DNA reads TGTGCCAGCAGTTACCGAAGGACAGGTTGGCGGTACTTC.

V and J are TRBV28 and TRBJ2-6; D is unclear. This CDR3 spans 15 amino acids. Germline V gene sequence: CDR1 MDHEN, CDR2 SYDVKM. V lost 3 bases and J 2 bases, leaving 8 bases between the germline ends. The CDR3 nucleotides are TGTGCCAGCAGTTTGGGTGGGCCTGGGGCCAACGTCCTGACTTTC. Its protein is CASSLGGPGANVLTF.

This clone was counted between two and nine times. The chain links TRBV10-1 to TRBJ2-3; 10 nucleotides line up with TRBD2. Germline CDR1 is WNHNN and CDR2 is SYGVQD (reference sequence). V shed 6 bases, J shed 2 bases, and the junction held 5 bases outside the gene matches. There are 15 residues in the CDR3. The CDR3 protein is CASSLGTSDTDTQYF. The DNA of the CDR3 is TGCGCCAGCAGCCTCGGGACTAGCGACACAGATACGCAGTATTTT.

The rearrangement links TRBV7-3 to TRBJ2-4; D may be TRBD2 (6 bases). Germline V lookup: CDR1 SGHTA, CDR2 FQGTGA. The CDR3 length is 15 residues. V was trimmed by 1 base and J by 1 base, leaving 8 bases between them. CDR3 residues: CASSLSGAAKNIQYF. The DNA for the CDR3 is TGTGCCAGCAGCTTAAGCGGGGCGGCCAAAAACATTCAGTACTTC. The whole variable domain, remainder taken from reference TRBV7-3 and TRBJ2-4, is GAGVSQTPSNKVTEKGKYVELRCDPISGHTALYWYRQSLGQGPEFLIYFQGTGAADDSGLPNDRFFAVRPEGSVSTLKIQRTERGDSAVYLCASSLSGAAKNIQYFGAGTRLSVL.

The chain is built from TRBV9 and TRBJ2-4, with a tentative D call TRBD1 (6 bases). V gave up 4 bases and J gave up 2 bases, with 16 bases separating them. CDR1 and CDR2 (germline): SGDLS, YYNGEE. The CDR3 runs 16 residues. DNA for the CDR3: TGTGCCAGCAGCCCCCGCCGGGACATGACCAAAAACATTCAGTACTTC. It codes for CASSPRRDMTKNIQYF.

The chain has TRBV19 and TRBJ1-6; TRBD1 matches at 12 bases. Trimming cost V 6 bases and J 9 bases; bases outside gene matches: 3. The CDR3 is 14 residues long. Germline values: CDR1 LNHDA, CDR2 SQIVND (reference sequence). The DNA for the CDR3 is TGTGCCAGTAGGCCGGGACAGGGGGCTTCACCCCTCCACTTT. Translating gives CASRPGQGASPLHF.

The CDR3 here is CAGRWAPGNTIYF. The DNA for the CDR3 is TGTGCTGGGAGGTGGGCCCCTGGAAACACCATATATTTT. The chain combines TRBV14 with TRBJ1-3; D call uncertain. The CDR3 is 13 amino acids. Germline assignment: CDR1 SGHDN and CDR2 FVKESK. The full variable domain, with the rest looked up from reference TRBV14 and TRBJ1-3, is EAGVTQFPSHSVIEKGQTVTLRCDPISGHDNLYWYRRVMGKEIKFLLHFVKESKQDESGMPNNRFLAERTGGTYSTLKVQPAELEDSGVYFCAGRWAPGNTIYFGEGSWLTVV.

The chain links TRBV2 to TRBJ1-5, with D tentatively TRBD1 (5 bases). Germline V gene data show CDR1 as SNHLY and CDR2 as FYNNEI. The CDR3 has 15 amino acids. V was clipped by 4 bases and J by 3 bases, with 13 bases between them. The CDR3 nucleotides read TGTGCCAGCAGTGCCCCGGGACTCTTCAATCAGCCCCAGCATTTT. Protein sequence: CASSAPGLFNQPQHF.